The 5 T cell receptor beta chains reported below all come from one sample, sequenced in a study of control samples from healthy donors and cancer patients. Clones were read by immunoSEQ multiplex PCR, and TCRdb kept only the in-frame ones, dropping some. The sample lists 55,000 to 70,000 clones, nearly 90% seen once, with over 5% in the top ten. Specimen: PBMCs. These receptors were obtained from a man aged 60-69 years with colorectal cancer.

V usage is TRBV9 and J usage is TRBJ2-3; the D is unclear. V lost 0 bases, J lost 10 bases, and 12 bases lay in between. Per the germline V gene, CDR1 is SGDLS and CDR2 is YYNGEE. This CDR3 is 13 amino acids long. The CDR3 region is CASSVVPDSSQYF. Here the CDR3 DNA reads TGTGCCAGCAGCGTAGTCCCCGATAGCTCGCAGTATTTT.

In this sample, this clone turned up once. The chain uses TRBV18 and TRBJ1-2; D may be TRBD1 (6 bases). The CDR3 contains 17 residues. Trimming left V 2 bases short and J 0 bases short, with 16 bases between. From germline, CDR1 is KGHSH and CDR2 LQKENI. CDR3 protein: CASSPRQGRASNYGYTF. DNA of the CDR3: TGTGCCAGCTCACCAAGGCAGGGGAGGGCGTCTAACTATGGCTACACCTTC.

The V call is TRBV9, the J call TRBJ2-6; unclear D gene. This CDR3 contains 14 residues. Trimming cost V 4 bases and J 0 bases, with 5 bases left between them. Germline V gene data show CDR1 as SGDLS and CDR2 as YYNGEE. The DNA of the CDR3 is TGTGCCAGCAGCCCTAACTCTGGGGCCAACGTCCTGACTTTC. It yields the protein CASSPNSGANVLTF. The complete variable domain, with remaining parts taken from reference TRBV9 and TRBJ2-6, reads DSGVTQTPKHLITATGQRVTLRCSPRSGDLSVYWYQQSLDQGLQFLIQYYNGEERAKGNILERFSAQQFPDLHSELNLSSLELGDSALYFCASSPNSGANVLTFGAGSRLTVL.

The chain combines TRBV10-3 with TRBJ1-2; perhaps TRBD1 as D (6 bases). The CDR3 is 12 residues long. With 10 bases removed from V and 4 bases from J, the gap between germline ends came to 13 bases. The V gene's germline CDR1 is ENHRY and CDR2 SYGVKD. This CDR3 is CANQGGGYGYTF. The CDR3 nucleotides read TGTGCCAACCAAGGGGGGGGCTATGGCTACACCTTC.

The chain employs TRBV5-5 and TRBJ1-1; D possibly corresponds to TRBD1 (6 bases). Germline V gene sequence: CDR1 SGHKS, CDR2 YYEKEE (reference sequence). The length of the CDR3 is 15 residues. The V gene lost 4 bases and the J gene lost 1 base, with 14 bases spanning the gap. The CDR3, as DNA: TGTGCCAGCAGCCACATGGGGGCTGGGAACACTGAAGCTTTCTTT. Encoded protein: CASSHMGAGNTEAFF. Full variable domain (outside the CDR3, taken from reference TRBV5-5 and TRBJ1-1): DAGVTQSPTHLIKTRGQQVTLRCSPISGHKSVSWYQQVLGQGPQFIFQYYEKEERGRGNFPDRFSARQFPNYSSELNVNALLLGDSALYLCASSHMGAGNTEAFFGQGTRLTVV.